These 28 T cell receptor beta chains were all obtained from the same sample, sequenced in a study of radiotherapy plus CTLA-4 blockade in lung cancer. TCRdb's table, derived via immunoSEQ multiplex PCR, lists solely in-frame clones and lacks some. The sample records 85,000 to 120,000 clones, about 84% being singletons. Specimen: peripheral blood, collected from a patient treated with radiotherapy plus ipilimumab. The source of these receptors is a human donor with non-small cell lung cancer that progressed on radiotherapy plus ipilimumab. Some clones in this sample may be carry-over from other donors' samples.

V and J are TRBV2 and TRBJ1-4, with D tentatively TRBD1 (6 bases). Germline CDR1 is SNHLY and CDR2 is FYNNEI. CDR3 length: 14 amino acids. Trimming left V 6 bases short and J 10 bases short, with 18 bases between. The CDR3 sequence: CASSPDSMKGKLFF. Here the CDR3 DNA reads TGTGCCAGCAGCCCGGACAGCATGAAAGGAAAACTGTTTTTT.

The rearrangement joins TRBV13 to TRBJ1-1, with TRBD1 identical over 11 bases. CDR3 length: 16 amino acids. V shed 0 bases and J 4 bases; nucleotides not matched to a gene: 4. Per the germline V gene, CDR1 is PRHDT and CDR2 is FYEKMQ (reference sequence). Here the CDR3 DNA reads TGTGCCAGCAGCTTAGGCGTGGGGACAGGGGGCACTGAAGCTTTCTTT. Amino acids: CASSLGVGTGGTEAFF.

CDR3 sequence reads: CASSEILDSHEKLFF. CDR3 in DNA: TGTGCCAGCAGTGAAATTCTAGACAGTCATGAAAAACTGTTTTTT. The J gene is TRBJ1-4, the V gene TRBV6-1, with a tentative D call TRBD1 (5 bases). This CDR3 comprises 15 residues. In germline, CDR1 is MNHNS, CDR2 SASEGT. Trimming removed 2 bases at V and 6 bases at J, with 13 bases between.

This clone was detected only once. V usage is TRBV7-3 and J usage is TRBJ1-1; D is ambiguous. Germline CDR1 reads SGHTA; CDR2 reads FQGTGA. The CDR3 runs 14 residues. Trimming left V 1 base short and J 9 bases short, with 15 bases between. CDR3: CASSLSPPRAQAFF. The CDR3 DNA is TGTGCCAGCAGCTTAAGTCCTCCGAGGGCGCAAGCTTTCTTT.

This chain joins TRBV5-1 and TRBJ1-5, with D hard to call. Trimming removed 3 bases at V and 4 bases at J, with 8 bases between. The germline V gene encodes CDR1 SGHRS and CDR2 YFSETQ. CDR3 length: 13 residues. The CDR3 is CASSSDPNQPQHF. CDR3 nucleotides: TGCGCCAGCAGCTCGGACCCTAATCAGCCCCAGCATTTT.

The CDR3 is CASSVGWQNTGELFF. The CDR3, as DNA: TGTGCCAGCAGCGTAGGATGGCAGAACACCGGGGAGCTGTTTTTT. V usage is TRBV9 and J usage is TRBJ2-2; D gene unclear. Germline assignment: CDR1 SGDLS and CDR2 YYNGEE. The CDR3 runs to 15 residues. V lost 0 bases, J lost 1 base, and 7 bases lay in between.

As for this clone: The sample contains more than one DNA sequence encoding this CDR3. The chain employs TRBV7-8 and TRBJ2-7; 10 nucleotides align to TRBD2. The CDR3 runs 15 residues. Germline V gene sequence: CDR1 SGHVS, CDR2 FQNEAQ. The ends lost 5 bases at V and 2 bases at J; junction bases unmatched: 6. Written as DNA, the CDR3 is TGTGCCAGCAGCGTTGCAGCGGGAGGGCCCTACGAGCAGTACTTC. It translates to CASSVAAGGPYEQYF.

The CDR3, as DNA: TGTGCCAGCAAGGGGGCGCTTGGTCAGCCCCAGCATTTT. Amino acid sequence: CASKGALGQPQHF. The gene calls are TRBV11-3 and TRBJ1-5; 7 bases are shared with TRBD1. Trimming at V came to 7 bases and at J to 6 bases, leaving 6 bases not matched to a gene. Germline V lookup: CDR1 SGHNT, CDR2 YENEEA. The CDR3 has 13 amino acids.

The CDR3 here is CSVEDRASSTDTQYF. CDR3 nucleotides: TGCAGCGTTGAAGATCGGGCGTCTAGCACAGATACGCAGTATTTT. The chain recombines TRBV29-1 with TRBJ2-3; D unresolved. V was pared by 0 bases and J by 0 bases, with 10 bases between. Germline CDR1 is SQVTM and CDR2 is ANQGSEA. The CDR3 runs 15 residues.

The chain is built from TRBV28 and TRBJ1-2; 7 nucleotides agree with TRBD1. From germline, CDR1 is MDHEN and CDR2 SYDVKM. V trimming: 7 bases; J trimming: 0 bases; junction bases outside the gene matches: 8. The CDR3 totals 15 residues. DNA of the CDR3: TGTGCCAGCACCTCGACAGGGATTTCTAACTATGGCTACACCTTC. The encoded protein is CASTSTGISNYGYTF.

V gene TRBV27 combines with J gene TRBJ2-5; D unclear. Trimming pared 5 bases from V and 5 bases from J, leaving 12 bases between. Looked up from germline, CDR1 is MNHEY and CDR2 is SMNVEV (reference sequence). The CDR3 is made up of 13 amino acids. The CDR3 DNA is TGTGCCAGCAGTCGCGGCCTCCGGGAGACCCAGTACTTC. Amino acids: CASSRGLRETQYF.

This sequence joins TRBV7-8 and TRBJ2-1, with TRBD1 matching 9 bases. This CDR3 comprises 16 residues. V lost 3 bases and J lost 6; bases outside the gene matches: 9. CDR1 SGHVS and CDR2 FQNEAQ come from the germline V gene. The CDR3 sequence is CASSFFGTGKINEQFF. CDR3 bases: TGTGCCAGCAGCTTCTTTGGGACAGGGAAAATCAATGAGCAGTTCTTC.

This rearrangement joins TRBV9 to TRBJ1-2; D unclear. Germline CDR1 SGDLS, CDR2 YYNGEE. Trimming cost V 3 bases and J 6 bases, with 15 bases left between them. There are 14 residues in the CDR3. The CDR3 bases are TGTGCCAGCAGCGCGAGATCAGCGAGTAATGGCTACACCTTC. Its protein is CASSARSASNGYTF.

The chain carries TRBV5-1 and TRBJ2-3; 10 bases match TRBD2. CDR3 length: 16 residues. Germline assignment: CDR1 SGHRS and CDR2 YFSETQ. The ends lost 7 bases at V and 0 bases at J; junction bases unmatched: 8. This CDR3 is CASGVLAGGSTDTQYF. CDR3 in DNA: TGCGCCAGCGGAGTCTTAGCGGGGGGAAGCACAGATACGCAGTATTTT.

The chain joins TRBV6-5 to TRBJ1-2, with D possibly being TRBD1 (6 bases). Trimming took 7 bases from V and 5 from J, leaving 17 bases between them. The CDR3 runs 14 residues. Per germline, CDR1 MNHEY and CDR2 SVGAGI. CDR3: CASTKTGFGYGYTF. The CDR3, as DNA: TGTGCCAGCACTAAAACAGGGTTCGGGTATGGCTACACCTTC.

The CDR3 nucleotides read TGTGCCAGCAGTGAAAGTGGGGCTGCCTATAATTCACCCCTCCACTTT. Its translation is CASSESGAAYNSPLHF. This rearrangement joins TRBV2 to TRBJ1-6, with D possibly being TRBD1 (5 bases). Looked up from germline, CDR1 is SNHLY and CDR2 is FYNNEI. Deletions cut 2 bases from V and 2 bases from J, with 10 bases between. This CDR3 has 16 residues.

The chain carries TRBV9 and TRBJ2-3; D unclear. The CDR3 is made up of 16 amino acids. Trimming left V 0 bases short and J 3 bases short, with 14 bases between. Germline CDR1 reads SGDLS; CDR2 reads YYNGEE. The CDR3 protein is CASSVDPDIRTDTQYF. CDR3 in DNA: TGTGCCAGCAGCGTAGATCCGGATATTCGAACAGATACGCAGTATTTT.

DNA of the CDR3: TGCGCCAGCAGCCTTGGGACAGGGGTTGAGACCCAGTACTTC. This sequence encodes CASSLGTGVETQYF. The chain joins TRBV5-1 to TRBJ2-5; 10 bases align to TRBD1. This CDR3 region has 14 residues. Germline V gives CDR1 SGHRS, CDR2 YFSETQ. With V trimmed by 4 bases and J by 5 bases, 5 bases remained unmatched. The whole variable domain, filled in from reference TRBV5-1 and TRBJ2-5, reads KAGVTQTPRYLIKTRGQQVTLSCSPISGHRSVSWYQQTPGQGLQFLFEYFSETQRNKGNFPGRFSGRQFSNSRSEMNVSTLELGDSALYLCASSLGTGVETQYFGPGTRLLVL.

This chain links TRBV6-1 with TRBJ1-4, with 8 nucleotides matching TRBD1. This CDR3 region has 13 residues. Germline CDR1 and CDR2: MNHNS and SASEGT. With 5 bases clipped from V and 7 bases from J, the junction kept 3 bases outside the gene matches. The CDR3 nucleotides are TGTGCCAGCAGTCGACAGGGGAGTGAAAAACTGTTTTTT. As protein: CASSRQGSEKLFF.

This clone occurred a few times. The chain employs TRBV5-5 and TRBJ1-6, with 7 bases lining up with TRBD1. Losses at the gene ends were 0 bases for V and 7 bases for J; bases not matched to a gene: 4. CDR1 SGHKS and CDR2 YYEKEE come from the germline V gene (reference sequence). This CDR3 is 15 amino acids long. The DNA of the CDR3 is TGTGCCAGCAGCTTGGAGGGACAGTCGAATTCACCCCTCCACTTT. This codes for CASSLEGQSNSPLHF.

The gene calls are TRBV11-1 and TRBJ2-5; D is perhaps TRBD1 or TRBD2 (5 bases each). Trimming stripped 5 bases from V and 7 bases from J, with 14 bases between. This CDR3 has 13 amino acids. Germline CDR1 SGHAT, CDR2 FQDESV (reference sequence). For the CDR3, the DNA is TGTGCCAGCAGCGTGGGACCGGCGGGGACCCAGTACTTC. This codes for CASSVGPAGTQYF.

The chain recombines TRBV6-5 with TRBJ1-2; 9 positions match TRBD1. Trimming cost V 2 bases and J 8 bases; bases outside gene matches: 9. The CDR3 consists of 15 residues. From germline, CDR1 is MNHEY and CDR2 SVGAGI. For the CDR3, the DNA is TGTGCCAGCAGTTACAGGGGACAGGGACGAGAGGGCTACACCTTC. It is translated as CASSYRGQGREGYTF.

V is TRBV4-3 and J is TRBJ2-5, with 8 bases aligning to TRBD1. Germline V lookup: CDR1 LGHNA, CDR2 YSLEER. The CDR3 length is 17 residues. V dropped 1 base and J dropped 1; count of bases not matched to a gene: 8. CDR3 residues: CASSQVGQGGRQETQYF. CDR3 nucleotides: TGCGCCAGCAGCCAAGTAGGACAGGGAGGTCGCCAAGAGACCCAGTACTTC.

V gene TRBV5-1 combines with J gene TRBJ2-2; the match to TRBD2 covers 11 bases. The V segment lost 0 bases and the J segment 7 bases; nucleotides outside the gene matches: 2. Germline V CDR1 and CDR2: SGHRS, YFSETQ. The CDR3 loop spans 15 amino acids. CDR3 residues: CASSLDLAGGGELFF. The CDR3 nucleotides are TGCGCCAGCAGCTTGGATCTAGCGGGAGGCGGGGAGCTGTTTTTT.

This sequence joins TRBV9 and TRBJ2-1; D is perhaps TRBD2 (6 bases). The germline V and J ends were trimmed by 3 bases and 0 bases, with 13 bases remaining between them. CDR3 length: 16 residues. Germline CDR1 and CDR2: SGDLS and YYNGEE. CDR3 protein: CASSAGGTFSYNEQFF. The CDR3 region has the DNA TGTGCCAGCAGCGCCGGAGGGACTTTCTCCTACAATGAGCAGTTCTTC.

The V gene is TRBV28, the J gene TRBJ1-6, with D possibly matching TRBD1 (6 bases). The CDR3 length is 16 residues. Germline V gene data show CDR1 as MDHEN and CDR2 as SYDVKM. V lost 1 base, J lost 9 bases, and 16 bases lay in between. The CDR3 bases are TGTGCCAGCAGTTTATTTAGGGGACAAGGGTCTTCACCCCTCCACTTT. This gives the protein CASSLFRGQGSSPLHF. Combining the CDR3 with reference TRBV28 and TRBJ1-6 gives the whole variable domain DVKVTQSSRYLVKRTGEKVFLECVQDMDHENMFWYRQDPGLGLRLIYFSYDVKMKEKGDIPEGYSVSREKKERFSLILESASTNQTSMYLCASSLFRGQGSSPLHFGNGTRLTVT.

The rearrangement joins TRBV5-1 to TRBJ2-7; 14 nucleotides align to TRBD2. The CDR3 spans 17 residues. J was trimmed by 7 bases and V by 6 bases; bases with no gene match: 15. Germline CDR1 and CDR2: SGHRS and YFSETQ. This CDR3 is CASTQGLAGAATGEQYF. The CDR3 DNA sequence: TGCGCCAGCACACAGGGACTAGCGGGGGCCGCCACCGGGGAGCAGTACTTC.

The rearrangement links TRBV11-2 to TRBJ2-2; perhaps TRBD2 as D (5 bases). Germline V gives CDR1 SGHAT, CDR2 FQNNGV. The V gene lost 9 bases and the J gene lost 3 bases, with 11 bases spanning the gap. The CDR3 runs to 13 residues. The CDR3 nucleotides are TGTGCCAGGGGTGACGGGGACACCGGGGAGCTGTTTTTT. Translating it yields CARGDGDTGELFF.